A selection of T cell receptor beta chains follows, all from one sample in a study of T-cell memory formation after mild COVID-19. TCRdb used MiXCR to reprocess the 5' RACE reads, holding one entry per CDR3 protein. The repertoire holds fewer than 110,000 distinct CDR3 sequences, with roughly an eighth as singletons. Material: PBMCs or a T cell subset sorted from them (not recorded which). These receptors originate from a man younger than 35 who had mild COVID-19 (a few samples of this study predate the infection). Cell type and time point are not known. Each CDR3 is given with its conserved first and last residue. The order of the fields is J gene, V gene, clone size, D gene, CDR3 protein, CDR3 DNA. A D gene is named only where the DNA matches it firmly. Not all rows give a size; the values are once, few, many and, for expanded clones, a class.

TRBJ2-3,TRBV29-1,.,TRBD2,CSVGGRRGGPRADTQYF,TGCAGCGTTGGAGGAAGGCGGGGGGGCCCCCGAGCAGATACGCAGTATTTT
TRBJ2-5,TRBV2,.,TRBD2,CAAAAGGPWETQYF,TGTGCCGCCGCGGCGGGGGGGCCGTGGGAGACCCAGTACTTC
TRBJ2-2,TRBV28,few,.,CASSLPPLVAGELFF,TGTGCCAGCAGTTTACCCCCCTTGGTGGCCGGGGAGCTGTTTTTT
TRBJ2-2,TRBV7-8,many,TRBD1,CASSISGTGNTGELFF,TGTGCCAGCAGCATATCGGGGACAGGGAACACCGGGGAGCTGTTTTTT
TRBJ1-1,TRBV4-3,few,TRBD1,CASSHPGGGWAFF,TGCGCCAGCAGCCACCCAGGGGGGGGATGGGCTTTCTTT
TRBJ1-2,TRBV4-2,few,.,CASSQALLDRDGYTF,TGTGCCAGCAGCCAAGCGCTGTTGGATCGGGATGGCTACACCTTC
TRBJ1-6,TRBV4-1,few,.,CASSQDVRDIPNSPLHF,TGCGCCAGCAGCCAAGATGTGCGGGACATCCCTAATTCACCCCTCCACTTT
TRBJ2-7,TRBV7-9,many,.,CASSLAQYEQYF,TGTGCCAGCAGCTTAGCGCAATACGAGCAGTACTTC
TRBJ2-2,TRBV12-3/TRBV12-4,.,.,CASSLGVLGELFF,TGTGCCAGCAGTTTAGGGGTACTCGGGGAGCTGTTTTTT
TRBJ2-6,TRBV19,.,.,CAGRGAGANVLTF,TGTGCCGGCAGGGGAGCTGGGGCCAACGTCCTGACTTTC
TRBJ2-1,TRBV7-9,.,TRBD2,CASTSIRGGGTTYNEQFF,TGTGCCAGCACCTCGATACGCGGCGGGGGGACGACCTACAATGAGCAGTTCTTC
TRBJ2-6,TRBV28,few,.,CASSYRSGDSLWANVLTF,TGTGCCAGCAGCTACCGCTCCGGGGACTCTCTCTGGGCCAACGTCCTGACTTTC
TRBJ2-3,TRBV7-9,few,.,CASHSLTHRSTDTQYF,TGTGCCAGCCATAGCTTAACTCACAGGAGCACAGATACGCAGTATTTT
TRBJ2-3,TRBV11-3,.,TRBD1,CASSSGQGAISDTQYF,TGTGCCAGCAGCTCTGGTCAGGGGGCTATATCAGATACGCAGTATTTT
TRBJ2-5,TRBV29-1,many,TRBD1,CSVENRDRDETQYF,TGCAGCGTTGAGAACCGGGACAGGGACGAGACCCAGTACTTC
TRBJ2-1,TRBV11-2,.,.,CASSLAQGGNEQFF,TGTGCCAGCAGCTTAGCACAGGGAGGGAATGAGCAGTTCTTC
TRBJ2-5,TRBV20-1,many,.,CSARPETQYF,TGCAGTGCTAGGCCCGAGACCCAGTACTTC
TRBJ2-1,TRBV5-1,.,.,CASSPWGAGQNEQFF,TGCGCCAGCAGCCCCTGGGGGGCGGGGCAGAATGAGCAGTTCTTC
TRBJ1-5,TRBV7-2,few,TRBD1,CASSSTGVLNQPQHF,TGTGCCAGCAGCTCCACAGGGGTTTTGAATCAGCCCCAGCATTTT
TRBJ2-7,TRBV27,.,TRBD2,CASTVSGYHYEQYF,TGTGCCAGCACGGTTAGCGGGTACCACTACGAGCAGTACTTC
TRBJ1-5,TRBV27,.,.,CASSTRGQSNQPQHF,TGTGCCAGCAGTACCCGGGGGCAGAGCAATCAGCCCCAGCATTTT
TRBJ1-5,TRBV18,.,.,CASSPRGGGNQPQHF,TGTGCCAGCTCACCACGGGGGGGAGGCAATCAGCCCCAGCATTTT